This T cell receptor (beta chain) emerged from a study of T cell clonotyping in hematopoietic cell transplantation. Study-wide results and limits: At the given depth, recipient repertoires were over 95% de novo clonotypes. Recipient TCR diversity dropped after transplant; expanded clonotypes rose from day 30 to 180.

Turning to this clone: What it binds is unknown.

Assay: immunoSEQ multiplex PCR; the TCRdb copy retains only in-frame clones and omits some. In the table there are over 35,000 clones, 80% to 90% of which are singletons. The germline V gene encodes CDR1 SGHTA and CDR2 FQGNSA. The CDR3 runs to 13 residues. With 2 bases clipped from V and 5 bases from J, the junction kept 1 base outside the gene matches. The rearrangement links TRBV7-2 to TRBJ2-7; 9 bases align to TRBD2. This clonotype was sampled from a woman aged 40 to 49 in good health. Some clones in this sample may be carry-over from other donors' samples. The sequenced sample was peripheral blood mononuclear cells. CDR3 protein: CASSLPSGNEQYF. For the CDR3, the DNA is TGTGCCAGCAGCTTACCTAGCGGGAACGAGCAGTACTTC.